A selection of T cell receptor beta chains follows, all from one sample in a study of cytomegalovirus exposure and HLA in healthy donors. Using immunoSEQ multiplex PCR, the repertoire was profiled, and TCRdb retains in-frame clones only, with some absent. The sample lists 90,000 to 120,000 clones, roughly 70% occurring once. The specimen was PBMCs. Receptors were obtained from a woman in her thirties or forties in good health and CMV-seropositive. Both conserved end residues are part of each CDR3. D genes are given only for firm matches. Size tells how often a clone was seen (once, few, many) or the class of an expanded clone, and some rows leave it out.

>NA|TRBJ1-1|TRBV6-4|NA
TGTGCCAGCAGTGAAGGATCGGCAGGGTTGACTGAAGCTTTCTTT
CASSEGSAGLTEAFF
>TRBD1|TRBJ1-6|TRBV7-2|NA
TGTGCCAGCAGCTCCCGGGACAGGGATTCACCCCTCCACTTT
CASSSRDRDSPLHF
>NA|TRBJ1-1|TRBV15|NA
TGTGCCACCAGCAGAGATTCAGGGTTAAATGAAGCTTTCTTT
CATSRDSGLNEAFF
>NA|TRBJ1-1|TRBV9|few
TGTGCCAGCAGCGTAGGAGGGGAGGGAGGGGAAGCTTTCTTT
CASSVGGEGGEAFF
>TRBD1|TRBJ2-3|TRBV5-1|few
TGCGCCAGCAGCCTGGGACAGGGAGGCGATACGCAGTATTTT
CASSLGQGGDTQYF
>NA|TRBJ1-2|TRBV29-1|NA
TGCAGCGTTGAAGATTGGGGGGATAGGGATGGCTACACCTTC
CSVEDWGDRDGYTF
>NA|TRBJ1-6|TRBV4-1|few
TGCGCCAGCAGCCAAGATGGGGCTGGGGCCAATTCACCCCTCCACTTT
CASSQDGAGANSPLHF
>NA|TRBJ1-1|TRBV6-1|few
TGTGCCAGCAGTGAAAGTAGAGGTGAAGCTTTCTTT
CASSESRGEAFF
>TRBD1|TRBJ2-7|TRBV18|NA
TGTGCCAGCTCTCCCGGGACAGGGTCCTCCTACGAGCAGTACTTC
CASSPGTGSSYEQYF
>NA|TRBJ1-2|TRBV6-5|NA
TGTGCCAGTTCAGGGCCACCCTATGGCTACACCTTC
CASSGPPYGYTF
>TRBD1|TRBJ1-4|TRBV10-3|few
TGTGCCATCAGCCCGGGGACAGGAGATAATGAAAAACTGTTTTTT
CAISPGTGDNEKLFF
>NA|TRBJ1-1|TRBV7-8|NA
TGTGCCAGCAGGTACCGGGAGGGAGTGGTCACTGAAGCTTTCTTT
CASRYREGVVTEAFF
>NA|TRBJ1-6|TRBV19|NA
TGTGCCAGTAGGGAGGGGAGCTCCTATAATTCACCCCTCCACTTT
CASREGSSYNSPLHF
>TRBD2|TRBJ2-7|TRBV2|NA
TGTGCCAGCAGTGACCCGGCGGGGGGGCCCGAGCAGTACTTC
CASSDPAGGPEQYF
>TRBD2|TRBJ2-7|TRBV5-1|NA
TGCGCCAGCAGCAGCCTGACTAGCGGGGGGTCTTACGAGCAGTACTTC
CASSSLTSGGSYEQYF
>TRBD1|TRBJ1-3|TRBV4-1|NA
TGCGCCAGCAGCCAAGTGTATGGACAGGGGTTCTCTGGAAACACCATATATTTT
CASSQVYGQGFSGNTIYF
>TRBD1|TRBJ1-4|TRBV19|NA
TGTGCCAGCAGTGGGACAGGGGGAAGAGAAAAACTGTTTTTT
CASSGTGGREKLFF
>TRBD1|TRBJ1-4|TRBV6-1|few
TGTGCCAGCAACAGGGACAGGGGTCGGGAAAAACTGTTTTTT
CASNRDRGREKLFF
>TRBD1|TRBJ2-3|TRBV5-6|NA
TGTGCCAGCAGCTTGTCTGGGACAGGGCGAGTAGATACGCAGTATTTT
CASSLSGTGRVDTQYF
>NA|TRBJ2-7|TRBV4-3|NA
TGCGCCAGCAGCCAAGGGGCAGGGGCCTACGAGCAGTACTTC
CASSQGAGAYEQYF
>NA|TRBJ2-7|TRBV30|NA
TGTGCCTGGAATAGGGGGGGGGACTACGAGCAGTACTTC
CAWNRGGDYEQYF
>NA|TRBJ1-1|TRBV10-3|NA
TGTGCCATCACGCCCGGTGAGGTCGAGACTGAAGCTTTCTTT
CAITPGEVETEAFF
>TRBD2|TRBJ2-7|TRBV6-1|NA
TGTGCCAGCAAGACGGGGACTAGCGGGGCCTACGAGCAGTACTTC
CASKTGTSGAYEQYF
>TRBD1|TRBJ1-2|TRBV10-1|NA
TGCGCCAGCAGTTTTCAGGGGGTAGGCTATGGCTACACCTTC
CASSFQGVGYGYTF
>TRBD1|TRBJ1-1|TRBV30|NA
TGTGCCTGGAGTCTTGTAAGGACAGGGCTGAACACTGAAGCTTTCTTT
CAWSLVRTGLNTEAFF
>NA|TRBJ2-5|TRBV5-8|NA
TGTGCCAGCAGCTTGCAGGACTTTCAAGAGACCCAGTACTTC
CASSLQDFQETQYF
>TRBD1|TRBJ1-4|TRBV7-6|NA
TGTGCCAGCAGCTCCAGACAGGGAAGTGAAAAACTGTTTTTT
CASSSRQGSEKLFF
>TRBD1|TRBJ1-4|TRBV14|NA
TGTGCCAGCAGCCCACGGACAGGGGGAGATGAAAAACTGTTTTTT
CASSPRTGGDEKLFF
>NA|TRBJ1-6|TRBV27|NA
TGTGCCAGCAGTTTATCGTCAGGTTATTCACCCCTCCACTTT
CASSLSSGYSPLHF
>TRBD1|TRBJ1-2|TRBV6-1|NA
TGTGCCAGCAGGGAGGGGGCGCGAAGTGGCTACACCTTC
CASREGARSGYTF
>TRBD1|TRBJ1-1|TRBV2|NA
TGTGCCAGCAGTACTCGGACAGGGTACACTGAAGCTTTCTTT
CASSTRTGYTEAFF
>TRBD2|TRBJ2-3|TRBV5-1|NA
TGCGCCAGCAGCCCGCTGGTGGGCGGGGGGGCAACAGATACGCAGTATTTT
CASSPLVGGGATDTQYF
>NA|TRBJ2-7|TRBV29-1|NA
TGCAGCGTTGTGGAGGGAAGCTCCTACGAGCAGTACTTC
CSVVEGSSYEQYF
>NA|TRBJ1-1|TRBV29-1|NA
TGCAGCGTTGCGGTAAGCACTGAAGCTTTCTTT
CSVAVSTEAFF
>NA|TRBJ1-5|TRBV5-1|NA
TGCGCCAGCAGCCCGGGAGCAGAAGGCAATCAGCCCCAGCATTTT
CASSPGAEGNQPQHF
>TRBD2|TRBJ2-1|TRBV27|NA
TGTGCCAGCATTAAAAACGGGGGACTAGCGGGGGTTGACTACAATGAGCAGTTCTTC
CASIKNGGLAGVDYNEQFF
>NA|TRBJ1-2|TRBV6-1|NA
TGTGCCAGCAGTGGAGCTTTTGGAGTTAATGATGGCTACACCTTC
CASSGAFGVNDGYTF
>NA|TRBJ2-5|TRBV6-5|NA
TGTGCCAGCAGAACCACCCAATTTCAGGGCCAGTACTTC
CASRTTQFQGQYF
>NA|TRBJ2-2|TRBV28|NA
TGTGCCAGCAGTTCGACAGGGAGGTCGGGCACCGGGGAGCTGTTTTTT
CASSSTGRSGTGELFF
>TRBD1|TRBJ2-1|TRBV6-1|NA
TGTGCCAGCAGTGTGACAGGGGTGAGAGAGCAGTTCTTC
CASSVTGVREQFF
>NA|TRBJ2-2|TRBV5-1|NA
TGCGCCAGCAGCCTGGAGTCAGGGTTCACCGGGGAGCTGTTTTTT
CASSLESGFTGELFF
>NA|TRBJ1-6|TRBV19|NA
TGTGCCAGTAGTGATACCCCGGACAGTGGATCACCCCTCCACTTT
CASSDTPDSGSPLHF
>NA|TRBJ2-2|TRBV2|NA
TGTGCCAGCAACAGGGCGAACACCGGGGAGCTGTTTTTT
CASNRANTGELFF
>NA|TRBJ2-5|TRBV30|few
TGTGCCTGGAGTGGGGGAGGGGGAGCGGAGACCCAGTACTTC
CAWSGGGGAETQYF